This entry is about one TCR beta chain. Its antigen is not known. The entry originates in a study of T-cell memory formation after mild COVID-19. Study observations and caveats: Whether second-wave clones peaking at day 37 were SARS-CoV-2 specific went unconfirmed.

The CDR3 totals 16 residues. The ends lost 5 bases at V and 0 bases at J; junction bases unmatched: 6. CDR1 and CDR2 from the germline V gene are MNHEY and SVGEGT. TCRdb itself ran the 5' RACE reads through MiXCR, one entry per CDR3 protein. This sample yields around 250,000 distinct CDR3 sequences, of which 15% are seen a single time; 2.1% belongs to the top ten. This sequence joins TRBV6-2 or TRBV6-3 and TRBJ2-4, with 8 nucleotides matching TRBD1. This receptor was taken from an adult woman who had mild COVID-19 (a few samples of this study predate the infection). Cell type and time point are not known. Sequencing input: PBMCs or a T cell subset sorted from them (not recorded which). The DNA of the CDR3 is TGTGCCAGCAGTCCGGGACAGGTTTTAGCCAAAAACATTCAGTACTTC. Protein sequence: CASSPGQVLAKNIQYF.